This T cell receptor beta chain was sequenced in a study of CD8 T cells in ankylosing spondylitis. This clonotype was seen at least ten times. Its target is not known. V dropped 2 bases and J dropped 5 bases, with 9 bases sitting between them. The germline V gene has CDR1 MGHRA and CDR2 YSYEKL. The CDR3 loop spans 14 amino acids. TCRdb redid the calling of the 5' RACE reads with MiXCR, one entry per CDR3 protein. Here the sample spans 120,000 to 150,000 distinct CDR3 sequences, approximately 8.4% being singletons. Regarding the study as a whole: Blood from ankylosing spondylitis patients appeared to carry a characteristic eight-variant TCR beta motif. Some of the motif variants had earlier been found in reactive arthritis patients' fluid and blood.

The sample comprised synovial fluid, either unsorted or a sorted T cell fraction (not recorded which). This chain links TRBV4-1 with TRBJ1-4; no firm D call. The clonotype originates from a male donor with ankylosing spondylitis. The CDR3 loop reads CASSQREYNEKLFF. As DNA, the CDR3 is TGCGCCAGCAGCCAACGGGAGTACAATGAAAAACTGTTTTTT.